These 15 T cell receptor beta chains came from one sample sequenced in a study of blood T cell repertoires in COVID-19. Only in-frame clones appear in the TCRdb table, and some are missing; sequencing was by immunoSEQ multiplex PCR. The sample consists of some 150,000 clones, around 81% of them appearing once. Sequenced material: peripheral blood. The receptors shown here come from a human donor in a cohort sampled during active COVID-19.

The genes are TRBV27 and TRBJ2-7; D is possibly TRBD2 (6 bases). V was cut by 6 bases and J by 2 bases, with 17 bases left in between. Germline V CDR1 and CDR2: MNHEY, SMNVEV (reference sequence). CDR3 length equals 15 residues. CDR3 in DNA: TGTGCCAGCAGCCCCTTAGCGGCTGAAACCTACGAGCAGTACTTC. Protein: CASSPLAAETYEQYF.

This rearrangement joins TRBV18 to TRBJ2-2; the match to TRBD2 covers 13 bases. CDR3 length: 17 amino acids. V lost 6 bases, J lost 5 bases, and 9 bases stayed unmatched. Germline V gene data show CDR1 as KGHSH and CDR2 as LQKENI. CDR3 sequence (DNA): TGTGCCAGCTCCCCCGGACTAGCGGGAGCGGTGACCGGGGAGCTGTTTTTT. Translating gives CASSPGLAGAVTGELFF.

The chain is built from TRBV7-3 and TRBJ2-1, with 7 bases identical to TRBD2. There are 14 residues in the CDR3. Germline values: CDR1 SGHTA, CDR2 FQGTGA. V gave up 3 bases and J gave up 4 bases; unmatched junction bases: 3. This CDR3 reads CASSFGLEYNEQFF. The CDR3 DNA follows: TGTGCCAGCAGCTTTGGACTAGAGTACAATGAGCAGTTCTTC.

The chain carries TRBV19 and TRBJ2-1; the D gene is possibly TRBD2 (6 bases). The germline V gene has CDR1 LNHDA and CDR2 SQIVND (reference sequence). V lost 0 bases and J 12 bases, leaving 18 bases between the germline ends. The CDR3 runs 15 residues. The CDR3 protein is CASSIDQPGDQRQFF. CDR3 DNA sequence: TGTGCCAGTAGTATAGATCAGCCGGGGGATCAGAGGCAGTTCTTC. Full variable domain (outside the CDR3, taken from reference TRBV19 and TRBJ2-1): DGGITQSPKYLFRKEGQNVTLSCEQNLNHDAMYWYRQDPGQGLRLIYYSQIVNDFQKGDIAEGYSVSREKKESFPLTVTSAQKNPTAFYLCASSIDQPGDQRQFFGPGTRLTVL.

The chain employs TRBV27 and TRBJ1-1; no clear D. The germline V gene encodes CDR1 MNHEY and CDR2 SMNVEV (reference sequence). V lost 2 bases and J 2 bases, leaving 6 bases between the germline ends. The CDR3 runs to 13 residues. In DNA, the CDR3 is TGTGCCAGCAGTTTAGAGGTTAACACTGAAGCTTTCTTT. Amino acids: CASSLEVNTEAFF.

V is TRBV29-1 and J is TRBJ1-5; the match to TRBD1 covers 7 bases. The germline CDR1 and CDR2 sequences are SQVTM and ANQGSEA. V dropped 4 bases and J dropped 5; count of bases not matched to a gene: 5. This CDR3 contains 13 residues. CDR3 residues: CSVGQGRDQPQHF. CDR3 DNA: TGCAGCGTTGGACAGGGCAGGGATCAGCCCCAGCATTTT.

V and J are TRBV6-5 and TRBJ1-1; 8 nucleotides line up with TRBD1. Germline V CDR1 and CDR2: MNHEY, SVGAGI. The J segment lost 2 bases and the V segment lost 7 bases, leaving 9 bases of the junction unmatched. The CDR3 is 15 residues long. DNA of the CDR3: TGTGCCAGCAACAGACAGGGGAGGGTTAACACTGAAGCTTTCTTT. Translation: CASNRQGRVNTEAFF.

This chain connects TRBV7-9 to TRBJ2-3; weak D call: TRBD1 (6 bases). This CDR3 comprises 18 residues. The V gene lost 4 bases and the J gene lost 1 base, with 21 bases spanning the gap. Germline V gene lookup returns CDR1 SEHNR and CDR2 FQNEAQ (reference sequence). The CDR3: CASSSRKGGGQGTDTQYF. Written as DNA, the CDR3 is TGTGCCAGCAGCTCGAGAAAAGGTGGGGGACAAGGCACAGATACGCAGTATTTT.

The chain joins TRBV24-1 to TRBJ2-1, with D unresolved. CDR1 KGHDR and CDR2 SFDVKD come from the germline V gene. The CDR3 is 13 amino acids. V was shortened by 0 bases and J by 6 bases, with 5 bases between the two germline ends. The CDR3: CATSDLQRNEQFF. The CDR3 DNA is TGTGCCACCAGTGATTTGCAGCGCAATGAGCAGTTCTTC.

The CDR3 sequence is CASSNGSGTGDTGELFF. The CDR3 bases are TGTGCCAGCAGCAATGGCTCCGGGACAGGGGACACCGGGGAGCTGTTTTTT. V and J are TRBV21-1 and TRBJ2-2; whether TRBD1, the table's D call, matches the DNA was not checked. TRBV21-1 is assigned pseudogene status. The CDR3 is 17 residues long.

This sequence joins TRBV25-1 and TRBJ2-7; 10 bases are a match to TRBD2. Germline V CDR1 and CDR2: MGHDK, SYGVNS. The CDR3 runs 16 residues. V gave up 4 bases and J gave up 3 bases; unmatched junction bases: 9. The CDR3 region has the DNA TGTGCCAGCAGTGGCCCTTATAGCGGGAGGATCTACGAGCAGTACTTC. Encoded protein: CASSGPYSGRIYEQYF.

The V and J genes are TRBV24-1 and TRBJ2-5; tentatively, D is TRBD2 (5 bases). The CDR3 extends over 13 amino acids. Germline V gene sequence: CDR1 KGHDR, CDR2 SFDVKD. V was clipped by 1 base and J by 4 bases, with 6 bases between them. CDR3 nucleotides: TGTGCCACCAGTGATTTTCGGGGAGAGACCCAGTACTTC. It specifies CATSDFRGETQYF.

CDR3 DNA: TGTGCCAGCAGTGAAGTATATTATGGCTACACCTTC. This gives the protein CASSEVYYGYTF. V usage is TRBV6-1 and J usage is TRBJ1-2; D is uncertain. Trimming shortened V by 1 base and J by 5 bases, and 5 bases separated the two germline ends. The CDR3 runs to 12 residues. Germline CDR1 is MNHNS and CDR2 is SASEGT.

This clone has just a few counts. This chain links TRBV28 with TRBJ2-3; maybe TRBD1 (5 bases). Trimming removed 7 bases from V and 2 bases from J, with 10 bases in between. Germline CDR1 is MDHEN and CDR2 is SYDVKM. This CDR3 has 13 amino acids. CDR3 sequence (DNA): TGTGCCAGCAAAGACAGCCCCACAGATACGCAGTATTTT. It specifies CASKDSPTDTQYF.

The chain carries TRBV6-5 and TRBJ2-1; 8 nucleotides align to TRBD2. Germline V gives CDR1 MNHEY, CDR2 SVGAGI. V dropped 8 bases and J dropped 0; count of bases not matched to a gene: 3. The CDR3 loop spans 14 amino acids. CDR3 bases: TGTGCCAGCCGGGGGGGCTCCTCCTACAATGAGCAGTTCTTC. Translating gives CASRGGSSYNEQFF.